Detailed here is one TCR beta chain. The CDR3 is 15 residues long. Trimming pared 2 bases from V and 5 bases from J, leaving 15 bases between. In germline, CDR1 is MNHEY, CDR2 SMNVEV (reference sequence). The second PCR ran 7 to 11 cycles with a sample-barcoded 5' primer and J-beta primers. TCRdb ran MiXCR on the 5' RACE reads and lists one entry per CDR3 protein. This table has roughly 1,500,000 distinct CDR3 sequences, 40% to 50% appearing once. This sample stems from a study of blood T cells in healthy people across ages. Material for sequencing was blood. The sequence was obtained from a woman aged 18-30 years in good health. The V gene is TRBV27, the J gene TRBJ1-2; a possible D gene is TRBD1 (5 bases). In nucleotides, the CDR3 is TGTGCCAGCAGTTTAGGTGCAGGGTTTGGGTATGGCTACACCTTC. It yields the protein CASSLGAGFGYGYTF.